These T cell receptor beta chains were read from a single sample in a study of chemoradiotherapy in HPV16-positive cancers. Generated by immunoSEQ multiplex PCR, the TCRdb table keeps only in-frame clones and is missing some. This table holds several thousand clones, nearly 80% found once. This sample was gathered from a patient who underwent chemoradiotherapy. These receptor sequences come from a human donor with HPV-associated anogenital cancer. Each CDR3 is given with its conserved first and last residue. D genes are given only for firm matches. The size entry is marked missing in some rows and otherwise reads once, few, many or a size class.

NA	NA	TRBV28	TRBJ2-7	TGTGCCAGCAGAATGTACTACGAGCAGTACTTC	CASRMYYEQYF
NA	NA	TRBV6-1	TRBJ2-1	TGTGCCGCACGGACACCCAATGAGCAGTTCTTC	CAARTPNEQFF
NA	NA	TRBV2	TRBJ1-1	TGTGCCAGCAGTCCTATGGGGGCCGGCACTGAAGCTTTCTTT	CASSPMGAGTEAFF
NA	NA	TRBV10-3	TRBJ1-2	TGTGCCATCAGTAGTAGTAACTATGGCTACACCTTC	CAISSSNYGYTF
NA	NA	TRBV5-4	TRBJ1-1	TGTGCCAGCAGCTCCATAGACCCAGGGAACACTGAAGCTTTCTTT	CASSSIDPGNTEAFF
NA	NA	TRBV5-1	TRBJ1-2	TGCGCCAGCAGCTTACAGGGTCTCGGCTACACCTTC	CASSLQGLGYTF
NA	NA	TRBV29-1	TRBJ2-7	TGCAGCGTTGAAGACCGGGGGGCTAGATACGAGCAGTACTTC	CSVEDRGARYEQYF
NA	NA	TRBV7-2	TRBJ1-5	TGTGCCAGCAGCTTAGGCCCGAATCAGCCCCAGCATTTT	CASSLGPNQPQHF
NA	TRBD1	TRBV6-6	TRBJ2-5	TGTGCCAGCAGCGAGGGACAGGGGGCCTTTTCGGCCCAGTACTTC	CASSEGQGAFSAQYF
NA	TRBD1	TRBV13	TRBJ2-7	TGTGCCAGCAGTTTGAGGACAGGGGGAACCTACGAGCAGTACTTC	CASSLRTGGTYEQYF
NA	TRBD1	TRBV5-1	TRBJ1-1	TGCGCCAGCTATAGGACAGGGGAGACAGCTTTCTTT	CASYRTGETAFF
NA	NA	TRBV19	TRBJ1-6	TGTGCCAGTAGTTCGGAGCAAAATTCACCCCTCCACTTT	CASSSEQNSPLHF
NA	NA	TRBV7-2	TRBJ2-7	TGTGCCAGCAGCGTACGGGGGACCTACGAGCAGTACTTC	CASSVRGTYEQYF
few	TRBD1	TRBV5-1	TRBJ2-2	TGCGCCAGCAGCTTAACGGGACAGAAATTCACCGGGGAGCTGTTTTTT	CASSLTGQKFTGELFF
NA	NA	TRBV19	TRBJ1-2	TGTGCCAGTAGTGCCGCTTCATGGACAGTCTATGGCTACACCTTC	CASSAASWTVYGYTF
NA	NA	TRBV18	TRBJ2-7	TGTGCCAGCTCACCTGGTGCAGCGCTCGAGCAGTACTTC	CASSPGAALEQYF
NA	NA	TRBV28	TRBJ2-7	TGTGCCAGCAGTTTACAGGACTACGAGCAGTACTTC	CASSLQDYEQYF
NA	TRBD2	TRBV19	TRBJ2-5	TGTGCCAGTAGTATTACGCGGGGGGCGTGGGAGACCCAGTACTTC	CASSITRGAWETQYF
NA	TRBD1	TRBV5-1	TRBJ2-7	TGCGCCAGCAGCAAGGGACAGCCCCCCTACGAGCAGTACTTC	CASSKGQPPYEQYF
NA	NA	TRBV18	TRBJ2-7	TGTGCCAGCTCACCAATGGAGGGTTACGAGCAGTACTTC	CASSPMEGYEQYF
once	NA	TRBV30	TRBJ2-5	TGTGCCTGGAGTGTACTGGCAGGGAGGTCGGAGACCCAGTACTTC	CAWSVLAGRSETQYF
NA	TRBD1	TRBV28	TRBJ1-2	TGTGCCAGCAGTTCTACAGGGGGCAACTATGGCTACACCTTC	CASSSTGGNYGYTF
few	NA	TRBV7-3	TRBJ1-5	TGTGCCAGCAGCACCAACGGTCGCTATAGCAATCAGCCCCAGCATTTT	CASSTNGRYSNQPQHF
few	NA	TRBV19	TRBJ1-5	TGTGCCAGTAGTATCCGGGGGACTGGTCAGCCCCAGCATTTT	CASSIRGTGQPQHF
NA	NA	TRBV7-9	TRBJ1-3	TGTGCCAGCAGCTTAGTCCCTCGCTTGGCAAACACCATATATTTT	CASSLVPRLANTIYF
NA	TRBD1	TRBV18	TRBJ2-2	TGTGCCAGCTCACCACGGGACAGGTTCACCGGGGAGCTGTTTTTT	CASSPRDRFTGELFF
once	NA	TRBV5-6	TRBJ2-7	TGTGCCAGCAGCTTGGAGGCCTACGAGCAGTACTTC	CASSLEAYEQYF
few	TRBD2	TRBV4-1	TRBJ2-7	TGCGCCAGCAGCAAGGGGACTAGCGGGGGCCCTCGATACTACGAGCAGTACTTC	CASSKGTSGGPRYYEQYF
few	NA	TRBV27	TRBJ1-1	TGTGCCAGCAGTTTCAATATCAAAATGAACACTGAAGCTTTCTTT	CASSFNIKMNTEAFF